This T cell receptor (beta chain) was observed in a study of T cell responses to AZD1222 COVID-19 vaccine. The study's findings and limits: In a largely white British group with more females than males, clonal diversity was possibly underestimated. Baseline seropositivity characterized only a handful of AZD1222 recipients. Across the whole spike, CD4 TCRs peaked at regions 160-218 and 743-854. None of the repertoires were sampled until the peak T cell response had passed.

In regard to this clone: Its target is not known.

The repertoire was sequenced with immunoSEQ multiplex PCR; TCRdb's copy has only in-frame clones and lacks some. The sample records more than 110,000 clones, about 92% being singletons. From germline, CDR1 is LGHNA and CDR2 YNFKEQ. CDR3 length equals 17 residues. The V gene end was trimmed by 4 bases and the J gene end by 4 bases; junction bases not matched to a gene: 10. Here the sequenced sample was peripheral blood, taken on day 0 of AZD1222 vaccination. This TCR derives from an adult in good health. The chain has TRBV4-2 and TRBJ2-2, with 9 bases that match TRBD2. DNA of the CDR3: TGTGCCAGCAGCCGGCGCGCTAGCGGGGAGACCACCGGGGAGCTGTTTTTT. Protein: CASSRRASGETTGELFF.